This passage covers 25 T cell receptor beta chains from one sample sequenced in a study of T cell responses to AZD1222 COVID-19 vaccine (TCRdb year 2021). Library prep was done by the immunoSEQ multiplex PCR assay. TCRdb stores this immuneACCESS table with in-frame sequences only. Part of the clones is absent; in the studies checked, under half of the shortfall reflects unresolved V genes, and no reason is known for the rest. The sample table lists 100,000 or so clones, 86% of them with a count of one. 5% to 6.5% of the sample rests with the top ten. The time point label of this sample denotes: baseline before first vaccination. Material: peripheral blood, obtained on day 0 of AZD1222 vaccination. The origin of the receptors is an adult in good health.

This chain joins TRBV19 and TRBJ1-5, with D possibly TRBD1 on 6 matching bases. The CDR3 spans 13 residues. Trimming left V 5 bases short and J 11 bases short, with 16 bases between. Per germline, CDR1 LNHDA and CDR2 SQIVND (reference sequence). CDR3 loop: CASSPGGLLTQHF. The DNA for the CDR3 is TGTGCCAGTAGTCCGGGGGGCCTTTTGACCCAGCATTTT. The complete variable domain, with remaining parts taken from reference TRBV19 and TRBJ1-5, reads DGGITQSPKYLFRKEGQNVTLSCEQNLNHDAMYWYRQDPGQGLRLIYYSQIVNDFQKGDIAEGYSVSREKKESFPLTVTSAQKNPTAFYLCASSPGGLLTQHFGDGTRLSIL.

The chain links TRBV13 to TRBJ1-2; TRBD1 matches 8 bases. CDR3 length: 12 residues. V was clipped by 3 bases and J by 8 bases; unmatched bases: 2. Germline values: CDR1 PRHDT, CDR2 FYEKMQ (reference sequence). The CDR3 protein is CASSFRDRGYTF. CDR3 coding DNA: TGTGCCAGCAGCTTCAGGGACAGGGGCTACACCTTC. Full variable domain (missing parts from reference TRBV13 and TRBJ1-2): AAGVIQSPRHLIKEKRETATLKCYPIPRHDTVYWYQQGPGQDPQFLISFYEKMQSDKGSIPDRFSAQQFSDYHSELNMSSLELGDSALYFCASSFRDRGYTFGSGTRLTVV.

This chain links TRBV29-1 with TRBJ2-7; either TRBD1 or TRBD2 may fit D (5 bases each). Trimming removed 7 bases at V and 2 bases at J, with 15 bases between. Per germline, CDR1 SQVTM and CDR2 ANQGSEA. The CDR3 consists of 13 residues. The CDR3 region is CSAYPGPAYEQYF. For the CDR3, the DNA is TGCAGCGCCTATCCGGGACCGGCCTACGAGCAGTACTTC.

The chain couples TRBV3-1 (or the pseudogene TRBV3-2) to TRBJ1-2; no firm D call. Germline-derived CDR1 and CDR2 are LGHDT and YNNKEL (reference sequence). The ends were cut back, 0 bases at V and 4 bases at J, with 18 bases in the middle. This CDR3 spans 17 amino acids. CDR3 coding DNA: TGTGCCAGCAGCCAAGAGGCAGCGTTTAACCAATTCTATGGCTACACCTTC. Translation gives CASSQEAAFNQFYGYTF.

This chain uses TRBV4-3 with TRBJ2-7; 10 nucleotides align to TRBD1. Germline values: CDR1 LGHNA, CDR2 YSLEER. This CDR3 is 16 amino acids long. Germline trimming cut 0 bases from V and 9 bases from J; bases unmatched to any gene: 11. In nucleotides, the CDR3 is TGCGCCAGCAGCCAAGATAGTCCCGGGACAGGGGCGGTGCAGTACTTC. Its protein is CASSQDSPGTGAVQYF.

This clone was detected only once. The chain is built from TRBV12-3 or TRBV12-4 and TRBJ1-3; no reliable D call. This CDR3 contains 11 residues. The germline V and J ends were trimmed by 8 bases and 2 bases, with 4 bases remaining between them. Written as DNA, the CDR3 is TGTGCCAGCCAAACTGGAAACACCATATATTTT. It specifies CASQTGNTIYF.

The table lists this clone with a few counts. This sequence joins TRBV29-1 and TRBJ2-7; the match to TRBD1 covers 9 bases. V shed 1 base and J 2 bases; nucleotides not matched to a gene: 3. The CDR3 contains 14 residues. Germline V gives CDR1 SQVTM, CDR2 ANQGSEA. Here the CDR3 reads CSVEAGTGTYEQYF. As DNA, the CDR3 is TGCAGCGTTGAAGCGGGGACAGGGACCTACGAGCAGTACTTC.

This sequence joins TRBV6-2 or TRBV6-3 and TRBJ2-7, with TRBD1 identical over 7 bases. The germline V gene encodes CDR1 MNHEY and CDR2 SVGEGT. V lost 4 bases, J lost 4 bases, and 1 base stayed unmatched. The CDR3 runs 12 residues. This CDR3 reads CASSSQGYEQYF. In nucleotides, the CDR3 is TGTGCCAGCAGTTCACAGGGGTACGAGCAGTACTTC.

V usage is TRBV29-1 and J usage is TRBJ2-7; 12 positions match TRBD2. CDR3 length: 14 residues. The J segment lost 7 bases and the V segment lost 0 bases, leaving 4 bases of the junction unmatched. Germline loops: CDR1 SQVTM, CDR2 ANQGSEA. CDR3 in amino acids: CSVEETSGSREQYF. The CDR3 nucleotides are TGCAGCGTTGAAGAGACTAGCGGGAGTAGGGAGCAGTACTTC.

The chain couples TRBV5-1 to TRBJ1-6, with D possibly matching TRBD1 (6 bases). Germline CDR1 reads SGHRS; CDR2 reads YFSETQ. This CDR3 has 17 residues. V was shortened by 0 bases and J by 8 bases, with 18 bases between the two germline ends. CDR3: CASSLDRTVAGDSPLHF. The DNA of the CDR3 is TGCGCCAGCAGCTTGGATCGGACGGTCGCAGGGGATTCACCCCTCCACTTT.

The chain uses TRBV27 and TRBJ2-1; the D is unclear. The V gene lost 3 bases and the J gene lost 8 bases, with 11 bases spanning the gap. Germline V lookup: CDR1 MNHEY, CDR2 SMNVEV (reference sequence). This CDR3 has 13 residues. The CDR3 loop reads CASSFSWTDEQFF. CDR3 DNA sequence: TGTGCCAGCAGTTTCTCCTGGACGGATGAGCAGTTCTTC.

This clone was counted a single time. The rearrangement uses TRBV5-1 and TRBJ1-1, with D possibly TRBD1 on 5 matching bases. Trimming shortened V by 4 bases and J by 1 base, and 14 bases separated the two germline ends. CDR1 is SGHRS, CDR2 YFSETQ, per germline. The length of the CDR3 is 15 residues. The CDR3 coding sequence is TGCGCCAGCAGCCCAATGATGACAGAGAACACTGAAGCTTTCTTT. Encoded protein: CASSPMMTENTEAFF.

As concerns this clone: Other DNA variants within this sample encode the same CDR3. CDR3 bases: TGTGCCAGCAGCCAAGATAACAGGGGCTATGGCTACACCTTC. Encoded protein: CASSQDNRGYGYTF. The chain uses TRBV3-1 (or the pseudogene TRBV3-2) and TRBJ1-2; 7 nucleotides align to TRBD1. V lost 0 bases to trimming and J lost 4 bases; unmatched junction nucleotides: 2. CDR3 length: 14 residues. Germline CDR1 and CDR2: LGHDT and YNNKEL (reference sequence).

The chain carries TRBV21-1 and TRBJ2-1; TRBD2, the table's D call, was not compared with the DNA. TRBV21-1 is shown as a pseudogene. The CDR3 runs 17 residues. CDR3 residues: CASSKVRREGQSNEQFF. Written as DNA, the CDR3 is TGTGCCAGCAGCAAAGTAAGGCGGGAGGGCCAAAGCAATGAGCAGTTCTTC.

CDR3 amino acids: CASRPLRTGGTYEQYF. Here the CDR3 DNA reads TGTGCCAGCAGGCCCCTTCGGACAGGGGGCACGTACGAGCAGTACTTC. This sequence joins TRBV2 and TRBJ2-7; 11 positions agree with TRBD1. The ends lost 6 bases at V and 4 bases at J; junction bases unmatched: 11. The CDR3 consists of 16 residues. Germline V CDR1 and CDR2: SNHLY, FYNNEI.

This chain joins TRBV5-1 and TRBJ2-1; the match to TRBD2 covers 9 bases. The CDR3 sequence is 15 residues long. CDR1 and CDR2 (germline): SGHRS, YFSETQ. V shed 4 bases and J 0 bases; nucleotides not matched to a gene: 2. Written as DNA, the CDR3 is TGCGCCAGCAGCCGCGGGGGGGACTCCTACAATGAGCAGTTCTTC. It specifies CASSRGGDSYNEQFF.

This chain connects TRBV7-3 to TRBJ1-1; 7 bases agree with TRBD1. Trimming at V came to 5 bases and at J to 1 base, leaving 7 bases not matched to a gene. Germline CDR1 is SGHTA and CDR2 is FQGTGA. The CDR3 has 15 residues. This chain's CDR3 is CASSEQGPPNTEAFF. The CDR3 DNA is TGTGCCAGCAGCGAACAGGGGCCTCCGAACACTGAAGCTTTCTTT.

This clone showed up just a few times. The chain links TRBV7-9 to TRBJ2-2, with 7 nucleotides matching TRBD2. Germline values: CDR1 SEHNR, CDR2 FQNEAQ (reference sequence). The CDR3 loop spans 15 amino acids. The V segment lost 2 bases and the J segment 1 base; nucleotides outside the gene matches: 1. The CDR3 nucleotides are TGTGCCAGCAGCTTACTAGCGGTGAACACCGGGGAGCTGTTTTTT. It is translated as CASSLLAVNTGELFF.

This sequence joins TRBV5-1 and TRBJ2-7; D is unclear. V lost 4 bases and J lost 6, with 17 bases in between. Germline values: CDR1 SGHRS, CDR2 YFSETQ. There are 14 residues in the CDR3. CDR3 DNA: TGCGCCAGCAGCCCTACTGAAGGAAGAGGCGAGCAGTACTTC. Its protein is CASSPTEGRGEQYF.

V and J are TRBV6-1 and TRBJ1-2; 8 bases line up with TRBD1. V shed 3 bases and J 4 bases; nucleotides not matched to a gene: 7. Germline CDR1 reads MNHNS; CDR2 reads SASEGT. This CDR3 comprises 15 residues. Here the CDR3 reads CASSDPGTGAYGYTF. CDR3 bases: TGTGCCAGCAGTGACCCCGGGACAGGAGCCTATGGCTACACCTTC.

The genes are TRBV29-1 and TRBJ2-5; D is perhaps TRBD1 or TRBD2 (5 bases each). CDR1 and CDR2 (germline): SQVTM, ANQGSEA. CDR3 length: 13 residues. Trimming removed 3 bases from V and 5 bases from J, with 13 bases in between. The CDR3 region has the DNA TGCAGCGTTGAGTACAGGCGAGGGGAGACCCAGTACTTC. As protein: CSVEYRRGETQYF.

V and J are TRBV3-1 (or the pseudogene TRBV3-2) and TRBJ1-2; no reliable D call. Trimming left V 0 bases short and J 6 bases short, with 14 bases between. This CDR3 has 15 residues. Looked up from germline, CDR1 is LGHDT and CDR2 is YNNKEL (reference sequence). The CDR3 coding sequence is TGTGCCAGCAGCCAAGATCCGGGGAGACTAAATGGCTACACCTTC. Amino acid sequence: CASSQDPGRLNGYTF.

This clone was picked up one time. CDR3 residues: CASSPSRAGQVTEAFF. The DNA of the CDR3 is TGTGCCAGCTCGCCCTCCCGGGCGGGTCAGGTCACTGAAGCTTTCTTT. The chain recombines TRBV18 with TRBJ1-1; D ambiguous. The V end was cut by 6 bases, the J end by 4 bases, with 21 bases between. Germline V CDR1 and CDR2: KGHSH, LQKENI. The CDR3 has 16 amino acids.

This clone has a single count. V gene TRBV7-2 combines with J gene TRBJ2-3; 10 bases are a match to TRBD2. Looked up from germline, CDR1 is SGHTA and CDR2 is FQGNSA. The CDR3 runs 17 residues. Trimming at V came to 1 base and at J to 2 bases, leaving 6 bases not matched to a gene. The CDR3 nucleotides are TGTGCCAGCAGCTTAGTGGCCGGACTAGCGGCCACAGATACGCAGTATTTT. This translates into CASSLVAGLAATDTQYF.

V gene TRBV25-1 combines with J gene TRBJ1-6; possibly TRBD1 for D (5 bases). Germline values: CDR1 MGHDK, CDR2 SYGVNS. The CDR3 consists of 13 residues. Trimming left V 7 bases short and J 7 bases short, with 11 bases between. CDR3 sequence: CASTYTGNSPLHF. In nucleotides, the CDR3 is TGTGCCAGCACCTACACAGGAAATTCACCCCTCCACTTT.